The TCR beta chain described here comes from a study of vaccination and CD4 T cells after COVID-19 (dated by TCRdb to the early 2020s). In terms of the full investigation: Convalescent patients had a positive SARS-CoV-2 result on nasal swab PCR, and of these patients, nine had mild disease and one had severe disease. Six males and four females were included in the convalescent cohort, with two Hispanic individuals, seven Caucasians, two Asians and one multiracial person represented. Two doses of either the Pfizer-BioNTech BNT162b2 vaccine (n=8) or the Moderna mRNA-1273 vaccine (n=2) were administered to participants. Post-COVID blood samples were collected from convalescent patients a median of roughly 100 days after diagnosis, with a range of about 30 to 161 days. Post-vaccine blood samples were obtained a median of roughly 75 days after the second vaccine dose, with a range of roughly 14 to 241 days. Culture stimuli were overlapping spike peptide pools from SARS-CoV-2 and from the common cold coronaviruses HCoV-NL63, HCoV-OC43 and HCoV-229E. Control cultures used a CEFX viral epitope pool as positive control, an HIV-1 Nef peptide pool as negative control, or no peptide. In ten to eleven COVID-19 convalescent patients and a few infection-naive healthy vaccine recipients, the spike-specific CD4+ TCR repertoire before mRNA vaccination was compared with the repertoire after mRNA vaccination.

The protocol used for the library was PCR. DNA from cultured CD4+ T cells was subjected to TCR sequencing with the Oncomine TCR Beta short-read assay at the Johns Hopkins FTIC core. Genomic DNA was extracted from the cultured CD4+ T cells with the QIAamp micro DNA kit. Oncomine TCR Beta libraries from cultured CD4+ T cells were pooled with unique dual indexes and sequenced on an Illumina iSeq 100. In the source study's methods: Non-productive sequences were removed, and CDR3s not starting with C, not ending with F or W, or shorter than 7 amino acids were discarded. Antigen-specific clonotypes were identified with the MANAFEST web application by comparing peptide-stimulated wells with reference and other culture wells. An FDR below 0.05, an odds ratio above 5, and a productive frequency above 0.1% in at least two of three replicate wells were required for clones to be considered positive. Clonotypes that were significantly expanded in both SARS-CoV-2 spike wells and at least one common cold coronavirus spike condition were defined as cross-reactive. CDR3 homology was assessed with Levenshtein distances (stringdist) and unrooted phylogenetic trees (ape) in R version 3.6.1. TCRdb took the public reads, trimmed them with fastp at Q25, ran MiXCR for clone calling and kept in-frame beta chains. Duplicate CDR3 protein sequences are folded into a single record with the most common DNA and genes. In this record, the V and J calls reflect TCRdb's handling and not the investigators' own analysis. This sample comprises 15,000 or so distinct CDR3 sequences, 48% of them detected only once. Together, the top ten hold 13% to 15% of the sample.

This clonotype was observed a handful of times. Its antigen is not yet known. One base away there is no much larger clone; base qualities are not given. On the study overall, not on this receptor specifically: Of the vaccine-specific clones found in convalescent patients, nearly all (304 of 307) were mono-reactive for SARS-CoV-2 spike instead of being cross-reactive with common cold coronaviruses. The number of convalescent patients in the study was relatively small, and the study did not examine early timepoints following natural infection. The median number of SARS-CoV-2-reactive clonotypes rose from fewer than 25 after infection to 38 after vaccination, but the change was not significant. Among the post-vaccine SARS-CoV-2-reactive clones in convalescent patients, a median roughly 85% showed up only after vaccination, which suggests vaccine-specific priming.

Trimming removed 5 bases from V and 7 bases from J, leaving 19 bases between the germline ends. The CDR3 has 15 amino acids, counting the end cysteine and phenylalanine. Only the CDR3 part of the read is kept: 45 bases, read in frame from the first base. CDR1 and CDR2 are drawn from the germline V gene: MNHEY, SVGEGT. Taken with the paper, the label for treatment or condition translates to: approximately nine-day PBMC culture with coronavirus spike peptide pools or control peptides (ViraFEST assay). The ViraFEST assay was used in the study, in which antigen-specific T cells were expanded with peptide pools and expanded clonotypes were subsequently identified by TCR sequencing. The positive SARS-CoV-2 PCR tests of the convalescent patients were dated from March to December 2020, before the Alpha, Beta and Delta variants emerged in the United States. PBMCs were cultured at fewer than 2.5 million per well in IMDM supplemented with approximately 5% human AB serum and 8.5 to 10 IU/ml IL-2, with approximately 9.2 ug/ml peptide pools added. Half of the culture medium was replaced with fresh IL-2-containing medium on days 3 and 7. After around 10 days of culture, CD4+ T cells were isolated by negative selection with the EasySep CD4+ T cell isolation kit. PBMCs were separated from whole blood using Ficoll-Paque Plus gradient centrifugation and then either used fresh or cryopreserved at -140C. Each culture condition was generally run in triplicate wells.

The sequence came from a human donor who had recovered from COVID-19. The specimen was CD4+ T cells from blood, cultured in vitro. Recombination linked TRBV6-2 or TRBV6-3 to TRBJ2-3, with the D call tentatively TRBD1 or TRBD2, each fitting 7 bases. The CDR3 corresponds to CASSTRGTVANTQYF. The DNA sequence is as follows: TGTGCCAGCAGTACGCGGGGGACAGTCGCTAATACGCAGTATTTT.